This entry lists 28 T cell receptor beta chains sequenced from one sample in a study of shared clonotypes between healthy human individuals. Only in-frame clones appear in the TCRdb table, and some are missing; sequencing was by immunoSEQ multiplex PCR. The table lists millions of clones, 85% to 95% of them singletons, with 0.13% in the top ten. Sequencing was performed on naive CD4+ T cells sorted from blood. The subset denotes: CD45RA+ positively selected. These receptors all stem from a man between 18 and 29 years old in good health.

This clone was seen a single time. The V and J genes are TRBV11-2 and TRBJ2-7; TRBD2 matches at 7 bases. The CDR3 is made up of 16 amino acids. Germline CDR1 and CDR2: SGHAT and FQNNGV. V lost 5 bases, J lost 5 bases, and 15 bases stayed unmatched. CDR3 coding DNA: TGTGCCAGCAGCCCCTGGGACTATCCGCAATTCGACGAGCAGTACTTC. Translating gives CASSPWDYPQFDEQYF.

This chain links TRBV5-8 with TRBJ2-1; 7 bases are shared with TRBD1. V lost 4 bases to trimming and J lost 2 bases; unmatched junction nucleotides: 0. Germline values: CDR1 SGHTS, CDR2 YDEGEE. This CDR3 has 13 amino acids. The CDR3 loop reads CASSQGAYNEQFF. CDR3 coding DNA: TGTGCCAGCAGCCAGGGGGCCTACAATGAGCAGTTCTTC.

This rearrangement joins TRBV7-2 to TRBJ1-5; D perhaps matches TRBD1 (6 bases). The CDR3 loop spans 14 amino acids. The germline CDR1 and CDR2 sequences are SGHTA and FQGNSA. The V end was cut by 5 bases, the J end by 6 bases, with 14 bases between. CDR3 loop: CASSLNRATQPQHF. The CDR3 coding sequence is TGTGCCAGCAGCCTAAACAGGGCCACTCAGCCCCAGCATTTT. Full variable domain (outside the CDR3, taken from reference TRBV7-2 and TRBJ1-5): GAGVSQSPSNKVTEKGKDVELRCDPISGHTALYWYRQSLGQGLEFLIYFQGNSAPDKSGLPSDRFSAERTGGSVSTLTIQRTQQEDSAVYLCASSLNRATQPQHFGDGTRLSIL.

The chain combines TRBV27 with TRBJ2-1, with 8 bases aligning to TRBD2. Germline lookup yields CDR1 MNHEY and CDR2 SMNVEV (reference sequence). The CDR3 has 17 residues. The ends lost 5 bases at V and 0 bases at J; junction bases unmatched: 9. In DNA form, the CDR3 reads TGTGCCAGCAGTACCAGACTAGCGACCTTCTCCTACAATGAGCAGTTCTTC. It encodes CASSTRLATFSYNEQFF.

The CDR3 loop is CASSLPGPEDEQFF. CDR3 in DNA: TGTGCCAGCAGCTTGCCCGGACCCGAGGATGAGCAGTTCTTC. J is TRBJ2-1 and V is TRBV5-4; no firm D call. The germline V and J ends were trimmed by 1 base and 8 bases, with 13 bases remaining between them. Germline V CDR1 and CDR2: SGHNT, YYREEE (reference sequence). CDR3 size: 14 residues.

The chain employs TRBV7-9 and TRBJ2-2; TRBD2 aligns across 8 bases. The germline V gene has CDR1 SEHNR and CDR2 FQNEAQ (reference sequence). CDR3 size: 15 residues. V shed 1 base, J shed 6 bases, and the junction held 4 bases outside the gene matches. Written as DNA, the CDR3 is TGTGCCAGCAGCTTAGGACTAGCGTCGGCCGGGGAGCTGTTTTTT. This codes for CASSLGLASAGELFF.

CDR3 bases: TGCGCCAGCAGCTTTGTGAGTGGCCCGGGACGGGGCCAAGAGACCCAGTACTTC. This sequence encodes CASSFVSGPGRGQETQYF. This sequence joins TRBV5-1 and TRBJ2-5; tentatively, D is TRBD1 or TRBD2 (5 bases each). Trimming removed 2 bases from V and 1 base from J, with 21 bases in between. Germline-derived CDR1 and CDR2 are SGHRS and YFSETQ. The CDR3 length is 18 residues.

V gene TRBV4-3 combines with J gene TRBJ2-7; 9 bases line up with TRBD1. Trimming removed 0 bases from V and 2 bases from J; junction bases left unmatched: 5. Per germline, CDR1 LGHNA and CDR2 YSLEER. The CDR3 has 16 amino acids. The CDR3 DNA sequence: TGCGCCAGCAGCCAAGATCTTGGGACAGGGACCTACGAGCAGTACTTC. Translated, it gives CASSQDLGTGTYEQYF.

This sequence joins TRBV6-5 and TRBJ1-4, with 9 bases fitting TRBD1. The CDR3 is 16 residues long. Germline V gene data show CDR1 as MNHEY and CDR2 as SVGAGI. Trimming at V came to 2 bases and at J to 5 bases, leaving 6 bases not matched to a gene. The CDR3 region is CASSYGGQGGNEKLFF. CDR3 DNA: TGTGCCAGCAGTTACGGGGGACAGGGTGGGAATGAAAAACTGTTTTTT.

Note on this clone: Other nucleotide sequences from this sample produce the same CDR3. DNA for the CDR3: TGTGCCTGGAGCCCTGTGAACACTGAAGCTTTCTTT. It specifies CAWSPVNTEAFF. V and J are TRBV30 and TRBJ1-1; D is ambiguous. This CDR3 contains 12 residues. Germline values: CDR1 GTSNPN, CDR2 SVGIG (reference sequence). Trimming took off 3 bases at V and 0 bases at J, with 5 bases between the two ends.

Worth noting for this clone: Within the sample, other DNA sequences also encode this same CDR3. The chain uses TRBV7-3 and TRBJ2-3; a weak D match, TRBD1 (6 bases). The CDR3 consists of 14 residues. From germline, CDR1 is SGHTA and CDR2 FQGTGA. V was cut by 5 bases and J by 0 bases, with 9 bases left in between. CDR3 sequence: CASSPGTSTDTQYF. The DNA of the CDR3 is TGTGCCAGCAGCCCCGGGACAAGCACAGATACGCAGTATTTT.

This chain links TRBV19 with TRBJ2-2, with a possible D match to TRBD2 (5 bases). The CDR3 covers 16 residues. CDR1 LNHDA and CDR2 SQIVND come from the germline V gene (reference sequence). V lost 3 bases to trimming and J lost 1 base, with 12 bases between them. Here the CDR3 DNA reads TGTGCCAGTAGTATCAAACTAGGTGGGAACACCGGGGAGCTGTTTTTT. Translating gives CASSIKLGGNTGELFF.

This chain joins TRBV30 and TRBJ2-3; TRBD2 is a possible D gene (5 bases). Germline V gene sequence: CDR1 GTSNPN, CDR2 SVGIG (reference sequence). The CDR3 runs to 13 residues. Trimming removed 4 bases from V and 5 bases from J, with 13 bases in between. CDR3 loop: CAWNIREKDTQYF. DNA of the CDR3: TGTGCCTGGAATATTAGGGAGAAAGATACGCAGTATTTT.

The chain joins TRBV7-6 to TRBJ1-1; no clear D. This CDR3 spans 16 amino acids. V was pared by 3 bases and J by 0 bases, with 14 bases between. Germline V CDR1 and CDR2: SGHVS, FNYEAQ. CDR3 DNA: TGTGCCAGCAGCTTCTCCCAGGACGGCATGAACACTGAAGCTTTCTTT. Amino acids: CASSFSQDGMNTEAFF.

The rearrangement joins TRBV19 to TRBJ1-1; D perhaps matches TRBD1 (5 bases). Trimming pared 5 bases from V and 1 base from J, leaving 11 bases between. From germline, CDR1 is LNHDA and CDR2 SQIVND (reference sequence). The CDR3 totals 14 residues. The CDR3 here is CASSVGGGNTEAFF. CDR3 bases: TGTGCCAGTAGTGTTGGCGGGGGGAACACTGAAGCTTTCTTT.

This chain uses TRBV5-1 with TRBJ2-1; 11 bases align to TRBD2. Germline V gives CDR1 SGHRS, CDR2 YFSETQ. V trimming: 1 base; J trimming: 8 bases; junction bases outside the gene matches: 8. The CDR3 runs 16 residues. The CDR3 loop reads CASSLPSGGKWDEQFF. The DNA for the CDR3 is TGCGCCAGCAGCTTGCCTAGCGGGGGGAAGTGGGATGAGCAGTTCTTC.

The DNA for the CDR3 is TGTGCCAGCAGTCTTGGGACTAGCGAGAAATACAATGAGCAGTTCTTC. This codes for CASSLGTSEKYNEQFF. The chain carries TRBV13 and TRBJ2-1; 10 bases are a match to TRBD2. The length of the CDR3 is 16 residues. Germline V lookup: CDR1 PRHDT, CDR2 FYEKMQ (reference sequence). The V segment lost 6 bases and the J segment 4 bases; nucleotides outside the gene matches: 9.

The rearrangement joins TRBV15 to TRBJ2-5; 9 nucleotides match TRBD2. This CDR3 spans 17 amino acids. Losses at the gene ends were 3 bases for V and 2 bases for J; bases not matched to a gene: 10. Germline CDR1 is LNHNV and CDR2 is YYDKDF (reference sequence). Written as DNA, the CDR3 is TGTGCCACCAGCAGGTTGGGTCGACTAGCGGTACAAGAGACCCAGTACTTC. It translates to CATSRLGRLAVQETQYF. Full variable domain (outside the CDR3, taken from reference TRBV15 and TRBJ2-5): DAMVIQNPRYQVTQFGKPVTLSCSQTLNHNVMYWYQQKSSQAPKLLFHYYDKDFNNEADTPDNFQSRRPNTSFCFLDIRSPGLGDTAMYLCATSRLGRLAVQETQYFGPGTRLLVL.

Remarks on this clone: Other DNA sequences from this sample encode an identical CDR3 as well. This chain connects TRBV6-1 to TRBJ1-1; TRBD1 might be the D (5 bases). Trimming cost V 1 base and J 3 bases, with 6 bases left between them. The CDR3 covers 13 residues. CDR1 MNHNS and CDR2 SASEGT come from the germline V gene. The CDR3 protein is CASSEEGHTEAFF. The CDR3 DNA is TGTGCCAGCAGTGAAGAGGGACACACTGAAGCTTTCTTT.

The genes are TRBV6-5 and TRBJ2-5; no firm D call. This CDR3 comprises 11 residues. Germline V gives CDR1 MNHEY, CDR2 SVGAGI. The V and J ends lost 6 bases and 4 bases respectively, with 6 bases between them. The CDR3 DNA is TGTGCCAGCAGCGTTAGAGAGACCCAGTACTTC. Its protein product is CASSVRETQYF.

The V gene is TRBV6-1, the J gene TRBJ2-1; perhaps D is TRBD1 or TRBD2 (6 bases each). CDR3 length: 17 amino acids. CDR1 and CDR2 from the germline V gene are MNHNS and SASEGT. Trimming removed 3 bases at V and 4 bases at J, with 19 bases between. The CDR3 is CASSDPRSGGGYNEQFF. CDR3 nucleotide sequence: TGTGCCAGCAGTGACCCGAGGAGCGGAGGGGGATACAATGAGCAGTTCTTC.

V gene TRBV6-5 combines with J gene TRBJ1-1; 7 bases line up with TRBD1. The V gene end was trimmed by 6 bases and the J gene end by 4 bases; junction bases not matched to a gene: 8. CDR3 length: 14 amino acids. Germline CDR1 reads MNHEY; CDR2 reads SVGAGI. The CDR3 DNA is TGTGCCAGCAGGAAACAGGGGCCAGCCACTGAAGCTTTCTTT. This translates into CASRKQGPATEAFF.

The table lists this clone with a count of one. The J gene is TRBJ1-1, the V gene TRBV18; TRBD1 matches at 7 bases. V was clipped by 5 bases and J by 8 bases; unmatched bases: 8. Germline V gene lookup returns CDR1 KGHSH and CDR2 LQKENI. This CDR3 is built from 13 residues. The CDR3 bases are TGTGCCAGCTCAGTACAGGGGCCCTCGGAAGCTTTCTTT. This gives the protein CASSVQGPSEAFF.

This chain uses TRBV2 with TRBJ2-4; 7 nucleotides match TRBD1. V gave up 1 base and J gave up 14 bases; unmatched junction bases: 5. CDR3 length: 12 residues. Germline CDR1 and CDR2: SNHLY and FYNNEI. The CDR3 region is CASSEEGARKYF. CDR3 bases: TGTGCCAGCAGTGAAGAGGGGGCGCGAAAGTACTTC. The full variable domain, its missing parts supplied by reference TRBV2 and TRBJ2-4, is EPEVTQTPSHQVTQMGQEVILRCVPISNHLYFYWYRQILGQKVEFLVSFYNNEISEKSEIFDDQFSVERPDGSNFTLKIRSTKLEDSAMYFCASSEEGARKYFGAGTRLSVL.

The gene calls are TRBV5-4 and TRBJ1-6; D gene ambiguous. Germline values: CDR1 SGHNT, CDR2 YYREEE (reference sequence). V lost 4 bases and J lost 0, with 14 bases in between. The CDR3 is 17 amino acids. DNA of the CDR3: TGTGCCAGCAGCATGGGTACAGTCAGCTCCTATAATTCACCCCTCCACTTT. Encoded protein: CASSMGTVSSYNSPLHF.

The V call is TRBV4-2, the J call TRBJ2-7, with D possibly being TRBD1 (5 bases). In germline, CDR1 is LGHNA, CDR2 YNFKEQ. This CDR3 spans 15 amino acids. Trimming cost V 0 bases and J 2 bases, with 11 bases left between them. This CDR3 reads CASSQDRQGPYEQYF. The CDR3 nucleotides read TGTGCCAGCAGCCAAGACCGGCAGGGCCCCTACGAGCAGTACTTC.

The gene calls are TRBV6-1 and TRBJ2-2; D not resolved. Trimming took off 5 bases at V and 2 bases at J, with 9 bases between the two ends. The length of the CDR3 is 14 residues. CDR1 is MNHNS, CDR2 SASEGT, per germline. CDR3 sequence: CASSPVVNTGELFF. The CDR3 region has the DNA TGTGCCAGCAGTCCCGTCGTTAACACCGGGGAGCTGTTTTTT.

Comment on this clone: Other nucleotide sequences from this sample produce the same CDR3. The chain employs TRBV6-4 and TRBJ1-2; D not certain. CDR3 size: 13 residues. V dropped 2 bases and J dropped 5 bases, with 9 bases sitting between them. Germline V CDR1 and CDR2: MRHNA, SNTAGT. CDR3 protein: CASSDSGGYGYTF. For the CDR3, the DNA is TGTGCCAGCAGTGACAGTGGTGGTTATGGCTACACCTTC.